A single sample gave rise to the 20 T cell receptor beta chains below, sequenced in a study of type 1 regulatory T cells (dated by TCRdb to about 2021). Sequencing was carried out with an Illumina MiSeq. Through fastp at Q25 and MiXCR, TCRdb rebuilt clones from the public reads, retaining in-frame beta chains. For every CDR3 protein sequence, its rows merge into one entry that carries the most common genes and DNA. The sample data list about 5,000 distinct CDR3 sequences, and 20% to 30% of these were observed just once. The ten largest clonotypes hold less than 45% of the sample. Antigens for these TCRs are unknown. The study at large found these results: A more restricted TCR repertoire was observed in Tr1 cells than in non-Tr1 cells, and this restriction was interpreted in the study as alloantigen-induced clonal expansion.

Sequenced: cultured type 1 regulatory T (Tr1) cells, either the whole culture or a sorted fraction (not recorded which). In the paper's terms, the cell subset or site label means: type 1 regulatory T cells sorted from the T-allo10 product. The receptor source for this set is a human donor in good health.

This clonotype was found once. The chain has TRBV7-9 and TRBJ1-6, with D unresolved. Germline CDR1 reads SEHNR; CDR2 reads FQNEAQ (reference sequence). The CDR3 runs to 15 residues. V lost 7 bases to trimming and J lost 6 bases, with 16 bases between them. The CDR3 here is CASNSLEIGNSPLHF. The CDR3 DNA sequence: TGTGCCAGCAACTCCCTGGAGATCGGTAATTCACCCCTCCACTTT.

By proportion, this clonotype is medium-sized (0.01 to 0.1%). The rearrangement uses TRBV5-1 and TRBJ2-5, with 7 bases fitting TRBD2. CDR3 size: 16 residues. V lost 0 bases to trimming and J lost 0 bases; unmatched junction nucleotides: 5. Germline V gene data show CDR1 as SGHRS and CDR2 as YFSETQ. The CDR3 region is CASSLGVAGYQETQYF. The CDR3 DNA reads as TGCGCCAGCAGCTTGGGGGTAGCGGGCTACCAAGAGACCCAGTACTTC.

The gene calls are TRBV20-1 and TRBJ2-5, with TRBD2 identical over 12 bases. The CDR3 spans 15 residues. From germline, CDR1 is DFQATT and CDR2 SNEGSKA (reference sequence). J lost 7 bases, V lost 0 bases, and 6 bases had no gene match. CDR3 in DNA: TGCAGTGCTAGAGATCTAGCGGGGGGGTTTGGGACCCAGTACTTC. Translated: CSARDLAGGFGTQYF.

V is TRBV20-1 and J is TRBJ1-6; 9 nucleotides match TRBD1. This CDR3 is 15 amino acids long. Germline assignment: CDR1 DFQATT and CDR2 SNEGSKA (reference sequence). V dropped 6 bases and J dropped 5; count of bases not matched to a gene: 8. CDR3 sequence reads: CSAPLGTGNNSPLHF. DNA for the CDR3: TGCAGTGCGCCCCTTGGGACAGGGAATAATTCACCCCTCCACTTT.

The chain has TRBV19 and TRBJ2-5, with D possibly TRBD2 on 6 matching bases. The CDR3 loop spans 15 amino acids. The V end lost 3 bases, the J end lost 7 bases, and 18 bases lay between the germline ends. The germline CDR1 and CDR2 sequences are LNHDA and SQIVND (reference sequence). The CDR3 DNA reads TGTGCCAGTAGTATCCCGGGCCTAGCGCAATGGACCCAGTACTTC. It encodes CASSIPGLAQWTQYF.

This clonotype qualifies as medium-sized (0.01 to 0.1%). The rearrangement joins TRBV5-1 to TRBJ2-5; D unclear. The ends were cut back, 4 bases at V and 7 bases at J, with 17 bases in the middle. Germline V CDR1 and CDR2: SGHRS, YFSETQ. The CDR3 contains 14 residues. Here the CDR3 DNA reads TGCGCCAGCAGCCTCGAAGACCCAATAGGGACCCAGTACTTC. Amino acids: CASSLEDPIGTQYF.

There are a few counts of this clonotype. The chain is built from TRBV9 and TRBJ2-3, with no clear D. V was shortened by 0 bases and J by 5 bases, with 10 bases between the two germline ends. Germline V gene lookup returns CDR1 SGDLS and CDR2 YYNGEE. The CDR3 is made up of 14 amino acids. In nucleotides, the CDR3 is TGTGCCAGCAGCGTAGGGCCGCTTGGAGATACGCAGTATTTT. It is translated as CASSVGPLGDTQYF. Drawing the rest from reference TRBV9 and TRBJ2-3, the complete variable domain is DSGVTQTPKHLITATGQRVTLRCSPRSGDLSVYWYQQSLDQGLQFLIQYYNGEERAKGNILERFSAQQFPDLHSELNLSSLELGDSALYFCASSVGPLGDTQYFGPGTRLTVL.

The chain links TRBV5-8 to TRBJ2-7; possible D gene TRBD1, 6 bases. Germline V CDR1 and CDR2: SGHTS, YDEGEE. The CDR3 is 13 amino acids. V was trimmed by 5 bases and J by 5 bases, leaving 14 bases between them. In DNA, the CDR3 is TGTGCCAGCAGTCGCCTACAGGGAAACGAGCAGTACTTC. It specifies CASSRLQGNEQYF.

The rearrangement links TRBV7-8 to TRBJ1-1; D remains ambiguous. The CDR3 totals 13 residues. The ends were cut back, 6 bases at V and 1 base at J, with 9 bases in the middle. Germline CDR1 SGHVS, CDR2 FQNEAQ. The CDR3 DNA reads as TGTGCCAGCAGTCGGACGGAGAACACTGAAGCTTTCTTT. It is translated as CASSRTENTEAFF.

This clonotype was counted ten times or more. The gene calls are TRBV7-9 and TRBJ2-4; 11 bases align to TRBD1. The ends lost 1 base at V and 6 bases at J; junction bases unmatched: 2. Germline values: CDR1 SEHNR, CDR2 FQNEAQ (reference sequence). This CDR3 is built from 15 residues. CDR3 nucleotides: TGTGCCAGCAGCTTAGGCGGACAGGGGGCAAACATTCAGTACTTC. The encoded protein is CASSLGGQGANIQYF.

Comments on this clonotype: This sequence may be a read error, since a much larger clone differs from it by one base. This chain's CDR3 is CASSTTGLEDTIYF. CDR3 nucleotide sequence: TGTGCCAGCAGCACGACAGGGTTGGAGGACACCATATATTTT. The genes are TRBV5-5 and TRBJ1-3; 7 bases agree with TRBD1. This CDR3 has 14 residues. CDR1 SGHKS and CDR2 YYEKEE come from the germline V gene (reference sequence). V trimming: 4 bases; J trimming: 8 bases; junction bases outside the gene matches: 9.

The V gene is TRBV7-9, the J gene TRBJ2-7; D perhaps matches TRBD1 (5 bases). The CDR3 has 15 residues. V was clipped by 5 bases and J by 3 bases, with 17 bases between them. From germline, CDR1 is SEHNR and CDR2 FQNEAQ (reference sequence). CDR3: CASSLGQVAFYEQYF. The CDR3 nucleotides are TGTGCCAGCAGCCTGGGGCAGGTCGCCTTCTACGAGCAGTACTTC.

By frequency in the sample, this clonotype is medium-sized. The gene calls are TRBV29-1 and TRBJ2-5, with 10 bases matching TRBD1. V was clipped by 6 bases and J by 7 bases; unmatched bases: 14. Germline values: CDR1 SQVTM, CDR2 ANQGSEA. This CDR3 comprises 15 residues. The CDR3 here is CSVATTGTGVGTQYF. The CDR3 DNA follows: TGCAGCGTCGCCACGACCGGGACAGGGGTAGGGACCCAGTACTTC. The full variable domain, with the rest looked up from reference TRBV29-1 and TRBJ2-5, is SAVISQKPSRDICQRGTSLTIQCQVDSQVTMMFWYRQQPGQSLTLIATANQGSEATYESGFVIDKFPISRPNLTFSTLTVSNMSPEDSSIYLCSVATTGTGVGTQYFGPGTRLLVL.

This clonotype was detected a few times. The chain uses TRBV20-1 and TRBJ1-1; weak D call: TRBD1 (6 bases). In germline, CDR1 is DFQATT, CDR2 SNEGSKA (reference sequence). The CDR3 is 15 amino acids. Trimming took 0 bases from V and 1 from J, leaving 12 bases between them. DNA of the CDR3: TGCAGTGCTAGAGAGGGACATGGGTCGAACACTGAAGCTTTCTTT. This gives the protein CSAREGHGSNTEAFF.

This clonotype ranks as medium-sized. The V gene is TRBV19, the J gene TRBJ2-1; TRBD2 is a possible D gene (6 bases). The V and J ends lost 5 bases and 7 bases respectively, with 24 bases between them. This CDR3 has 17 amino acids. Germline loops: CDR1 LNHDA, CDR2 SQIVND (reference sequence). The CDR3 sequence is CASSDRPGLGSGNEQFF. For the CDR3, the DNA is TGTGCCAGTAGTGACCGTCCGGGACTTGGGAGTGGGAATGAGCAGTTCTTC.

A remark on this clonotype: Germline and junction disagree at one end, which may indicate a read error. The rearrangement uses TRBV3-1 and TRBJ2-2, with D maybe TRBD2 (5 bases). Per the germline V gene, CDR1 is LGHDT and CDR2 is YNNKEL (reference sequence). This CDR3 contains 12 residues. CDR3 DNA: TGTGCCAGCAGCCAGAACACCGGGGTGCTGTTTTTT. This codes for CASSQNTGVLFF.

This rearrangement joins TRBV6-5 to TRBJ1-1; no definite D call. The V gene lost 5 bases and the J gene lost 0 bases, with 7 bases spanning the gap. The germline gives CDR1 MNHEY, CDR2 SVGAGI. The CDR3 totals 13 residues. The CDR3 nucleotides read TGTGCCAGCAGTGCCTGGATGAACACTGAAGCTTTCTTT. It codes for CASSAWMNTEAFF.

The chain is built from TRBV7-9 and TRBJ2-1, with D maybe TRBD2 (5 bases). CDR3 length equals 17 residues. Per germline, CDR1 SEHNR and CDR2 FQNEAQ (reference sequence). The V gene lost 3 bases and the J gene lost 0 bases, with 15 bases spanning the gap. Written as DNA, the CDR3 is TGTGCCAGCAGCTTGCTACTCAAGGACTTCTCCTACAATGAGCAGTTCTTC. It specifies CASSLLLKDFSYNEQFF.

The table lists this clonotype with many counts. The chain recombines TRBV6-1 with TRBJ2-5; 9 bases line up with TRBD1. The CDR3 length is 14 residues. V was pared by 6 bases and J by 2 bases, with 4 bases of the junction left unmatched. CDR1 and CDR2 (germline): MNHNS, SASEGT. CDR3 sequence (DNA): TGTGCCAGCAGGGGGACAGGGAGACAAGAGACCCAGTACTTC. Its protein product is CASRGTGRQETQYF.

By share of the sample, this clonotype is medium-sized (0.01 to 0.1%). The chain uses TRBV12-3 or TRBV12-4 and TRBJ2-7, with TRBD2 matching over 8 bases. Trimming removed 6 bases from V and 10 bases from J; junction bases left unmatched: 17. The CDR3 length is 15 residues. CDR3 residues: CASRGDGGATSKQYF. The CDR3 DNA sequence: TGTGCCAGCAGGGGTGACGGGGGGGCCACCTCGAAACAGTACTTC.